The present T cell receptor beta chain was sequenced within a study of PD-1 blockade in classical Hodgkin lymphoma. In regard to this clone: Its specificity is unknown.

CDR3 size: 15 residues. The germline V gene encodes CDR1 SGHRS and CDR2 YFSETQ. J gave up 7 bases and V 4 bases, and 10 bases lay outside the gene matches. Sequencing used immunoSEQ multiplex PCR; TCRdb keeps in-frame clones, though not all of them. This sample has roughly 140,000 clones, with about 78% found just once. No patient escaped relapse after autologous stem cell transplantation, and brentuximab vedotin exposure varied. Study-wide results and caveats: Prior to therapy, complete responders displayed diversity much like that of newly diagnosed patients. Unlike CD8+ TCR diversity, which did not rise significantly by C4D1, CD4+ TCR diversity did. Reports indicated that newly diagnosed patients had lower baseline TCR diversity than healthy donors did.

The receptor was isolated from a human donor with classical Hodgkin lymphoma. Material: peripheral blood mononuclear cells (PBMCs), obtained before the second cycle of nivolumab. The rearrangement joins TRBV5-1 to TRBJ1-4; 7 bases map to TRBD1. For the CDR3, the DNA is TGCGCCAGCAGCCATGAACCCACAGGGGCTGAAAAACTGTTTTTT. Translated, it gives CASSHEPTGAEKLFF. Combining the CDR3 with reference TRBV5-1 and TRBJ1-4 gives the whole variable domain KAGVTQTPRYLIKTRGQQVTLSCSPISGHRSVSWYQQTPGQGLQFLFEYFSETQRNKGNFPGRFSGRQFSNSRSEMNVSTLELGDSALYLCASSHEPTGAEKLFFGSGTQLSVL.